This T cell receptor (beta chain) was profiled in a study of beta chain features in type 1 diabetes. Study details: All samples yielded over 95,000,000 examined sorted cells. Study-wide findings and caveats: When Type 1 diabetes patients were examined, their TCRB CDR3s proved moderately but significantly shorter in all four CD4+ subsets.

Germline values: CDR1 MGHRA, CDR2 YSYEKL. V lost 0 bases, J lost 2 bases, and 3 bases stayed unmatched. The CDR3 has 16 residues. Comment on this clone: Its antigen is unknown.

Since all of the isolated RNA was reverse transcribed, expressed TCRB transcripts were what got sequenced. Roughly 3.5 million reads per sample on average were obtained from naive, central memory and regulatory T cell samples. Measured with immunoSEQ multiplex PCR; TCRdb has only the in-frame clones, and not every one. The repertoire holds under 300,000 clones, approximately 14% seen once, with about 0.02% in the top ten. This chain uses TRBV4-1 with TRBJ2-7; 11 bases line up with TRBD2. The source of this sequence is a young man with type 1 diabetes. Sequencing was carried out using naive CD4+ T cells from blood. CDR3: CASSQEGTSGTYEQYF. Written as DNA, the CDR3 is TGCGCCAGCAGCCAAGAAGGGACTAGCGGAACCTACGAGCAGTACTTC.